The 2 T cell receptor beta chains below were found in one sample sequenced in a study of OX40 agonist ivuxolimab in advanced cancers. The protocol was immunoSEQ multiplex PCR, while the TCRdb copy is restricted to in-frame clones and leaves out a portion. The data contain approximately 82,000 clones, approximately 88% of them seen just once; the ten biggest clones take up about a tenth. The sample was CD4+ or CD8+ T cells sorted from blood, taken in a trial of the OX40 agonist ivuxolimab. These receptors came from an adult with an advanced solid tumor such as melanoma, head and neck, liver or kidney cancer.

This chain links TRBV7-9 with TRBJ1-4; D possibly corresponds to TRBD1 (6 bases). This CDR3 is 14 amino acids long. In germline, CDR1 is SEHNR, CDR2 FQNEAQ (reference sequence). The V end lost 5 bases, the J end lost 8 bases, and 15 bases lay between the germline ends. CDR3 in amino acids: CASSQGQLGEKLFF. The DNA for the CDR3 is TGTGCCAGCAGCCAAGGACAGTTGGGGGAAAAACTGTTTTTT. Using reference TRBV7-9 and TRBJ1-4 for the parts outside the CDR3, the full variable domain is DTGVSQNPRHKITKRGQNVTFRCDPISEHNRLYWYRQTLGQGPEFLTYFQNEAQLEKSRLLSDRFSAERPKGSFSTLEIQRTEQGDSAMYLCASSQGQLGEKLFFGSGTQLSVL.

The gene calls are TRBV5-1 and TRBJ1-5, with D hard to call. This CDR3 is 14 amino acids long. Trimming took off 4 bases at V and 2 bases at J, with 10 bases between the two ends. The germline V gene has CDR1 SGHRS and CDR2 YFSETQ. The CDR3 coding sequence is TGCGCCAGCAGCCCCCCCCTTGGCAATCAGCCCCAGCATTTT. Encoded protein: CASSPPLGNQPQHF.